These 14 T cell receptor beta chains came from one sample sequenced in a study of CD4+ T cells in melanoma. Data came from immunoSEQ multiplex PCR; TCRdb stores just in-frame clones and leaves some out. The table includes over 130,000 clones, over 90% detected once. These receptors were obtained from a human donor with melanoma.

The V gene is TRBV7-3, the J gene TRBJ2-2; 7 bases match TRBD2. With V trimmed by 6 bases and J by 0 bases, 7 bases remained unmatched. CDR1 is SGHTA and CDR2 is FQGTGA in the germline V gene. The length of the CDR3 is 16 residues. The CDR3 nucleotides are TGTGCCAGCAGGTTCGACGGGGGGACGAACACCGGGGAGCTGTTTTTT. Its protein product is CASRFDGGTNTGELFF.

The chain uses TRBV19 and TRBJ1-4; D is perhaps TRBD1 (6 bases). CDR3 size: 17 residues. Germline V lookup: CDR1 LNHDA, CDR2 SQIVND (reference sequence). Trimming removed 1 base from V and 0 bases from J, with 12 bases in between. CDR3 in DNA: TGTGCCAGTAGTATAGCCCAGGGGAGCTCAACTAATGAAAAACTGTTTTTT. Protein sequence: CASSIAQGSSTNEKLFF.

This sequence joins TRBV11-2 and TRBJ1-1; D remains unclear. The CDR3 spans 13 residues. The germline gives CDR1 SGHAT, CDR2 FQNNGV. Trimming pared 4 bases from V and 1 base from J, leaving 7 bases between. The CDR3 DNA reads TGTGCCAGCAGCTCCGACTCGAACACTGAAGCTTTCTTT. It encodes CASSSDSNTEAFF.

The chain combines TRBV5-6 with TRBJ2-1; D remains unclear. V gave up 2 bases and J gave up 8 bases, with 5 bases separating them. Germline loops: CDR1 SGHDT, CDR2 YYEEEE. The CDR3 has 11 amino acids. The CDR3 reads CASSFRDEQFF. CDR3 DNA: TGTGCCAGCAGCTTTCGGGATGAGCAGTTCTTC.

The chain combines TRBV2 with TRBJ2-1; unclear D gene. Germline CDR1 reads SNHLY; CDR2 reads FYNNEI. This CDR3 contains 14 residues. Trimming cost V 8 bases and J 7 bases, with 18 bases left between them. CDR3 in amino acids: CASYRNRAENEQFF. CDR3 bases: TGTGCCAGCTATCGGAACCGGGCAGAGAATGAGCAGTTCTTC.

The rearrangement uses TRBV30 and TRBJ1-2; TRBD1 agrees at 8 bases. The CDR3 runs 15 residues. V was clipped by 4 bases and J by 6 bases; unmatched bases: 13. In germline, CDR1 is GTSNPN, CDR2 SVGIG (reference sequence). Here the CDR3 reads CAWTDRAESVDGYTF. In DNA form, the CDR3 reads TGTGCCTGGACGGACAGGGCAGAAAGCGTTGATGGCTACACCTTC.

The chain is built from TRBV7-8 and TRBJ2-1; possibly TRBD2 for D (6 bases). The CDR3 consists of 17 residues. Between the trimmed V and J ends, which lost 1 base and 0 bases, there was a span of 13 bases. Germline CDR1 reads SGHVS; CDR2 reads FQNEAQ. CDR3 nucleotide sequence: TGTGCCAGCAGCTTAGGTCGGCGGGGTCACTCCTACAATGAGCAGTTCTTC. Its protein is CASSLGRRGHSYNEQFF.

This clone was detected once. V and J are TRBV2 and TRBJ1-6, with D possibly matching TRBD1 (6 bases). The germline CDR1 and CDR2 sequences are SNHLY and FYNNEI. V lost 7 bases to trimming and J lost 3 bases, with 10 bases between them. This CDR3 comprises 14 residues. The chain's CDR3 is CASTDSIYNSPLHF. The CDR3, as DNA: TGTGCCAGCACGGACAGCATCTATAATTCACCCCTCCACTTT.

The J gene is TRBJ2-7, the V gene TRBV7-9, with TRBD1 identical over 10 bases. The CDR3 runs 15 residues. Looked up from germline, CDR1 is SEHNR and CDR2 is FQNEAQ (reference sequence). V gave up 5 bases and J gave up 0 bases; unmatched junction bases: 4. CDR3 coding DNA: TGTGCCAGCAGCCCCGGGACAGGGGACTCCTACGAGCAGTACTTC. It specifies CASSPGTGDSYEQYF. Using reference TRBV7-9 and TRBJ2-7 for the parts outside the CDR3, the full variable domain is DTGVSQNPRHKITKRGQNVTFRCDPISEHNRLYWYRQTLGQGPEFLTYFQNEAQLEKSRLLSDRFSAERPKGSFSTLEIQRTEQGDSAMYLCASSPGTGDSYEQYFGPGTRLTVT.

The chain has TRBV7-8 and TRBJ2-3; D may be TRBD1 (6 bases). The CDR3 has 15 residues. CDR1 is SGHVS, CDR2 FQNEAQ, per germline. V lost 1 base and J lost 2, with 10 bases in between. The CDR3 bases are TGTGCCAGCAGCTTAGGACAGGTATACACAGATACGCAGTATTTT. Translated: CASSLGQVYTDTQYF.

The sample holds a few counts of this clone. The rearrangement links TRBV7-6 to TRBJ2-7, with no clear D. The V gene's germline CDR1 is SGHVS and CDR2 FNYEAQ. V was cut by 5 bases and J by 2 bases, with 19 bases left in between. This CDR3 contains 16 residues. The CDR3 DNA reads TGTGCCAGCAGCCCATTCGATCGGCTCACCCCCTACGAGCAGTACTTC. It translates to CASSPFDRLTPYEQYF.

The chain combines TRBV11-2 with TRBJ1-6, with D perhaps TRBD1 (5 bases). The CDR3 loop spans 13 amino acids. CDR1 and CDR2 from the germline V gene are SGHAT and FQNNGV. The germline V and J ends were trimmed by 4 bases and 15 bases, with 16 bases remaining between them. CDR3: CASSSDRGYHLHF. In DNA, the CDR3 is TGTGCCAGCAGCTCCGACCGGGGCTACCACCTCCACTTT.

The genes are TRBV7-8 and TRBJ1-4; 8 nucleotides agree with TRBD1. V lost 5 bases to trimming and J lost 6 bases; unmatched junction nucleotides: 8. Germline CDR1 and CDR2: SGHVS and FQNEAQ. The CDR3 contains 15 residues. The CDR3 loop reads CASSTRTGGDEKLFF. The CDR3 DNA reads TGTGCCAGCAGCACACGCACAGGGGGGGATGAAAAACTGTTTTTT.

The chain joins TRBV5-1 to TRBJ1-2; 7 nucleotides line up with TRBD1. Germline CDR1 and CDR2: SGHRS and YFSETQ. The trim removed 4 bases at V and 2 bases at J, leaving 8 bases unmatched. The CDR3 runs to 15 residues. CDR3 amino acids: CASSRITGQNYGYTF. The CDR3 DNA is TGCGCCAGCAGCCGGATTACGGGACAGAACTATGGCTACACCTTC.